The 12 T cell receptor beta chains given below trace back to one sample, sequenced in a study of Ad26.COV2.S vaccination and SARS-CoV-2 variants. Clones were read by immunoSEQ multiplex PCR, and TCRdb kept only the in-frame ones, dropping some. The sample has about 410,000 clones; around 91% are singletons. Treatment described: about 20 received Ad26.COV2.S at low or high dose, single or two shots; five or six received placebo; per-sample allocation not given. Sampling was done on day 63 after the first vaccine or placebo injection. Sequencing was performed on peripheral blood, taken in a trial of Ad26.COV2.S vaccine versus placebo. The receptor source for this set is a person between 18 and 65 years old who received the Ad26.COV2.S COVID-19 vaccine or a placebo.

The chain recombines TRBV20-1 with TRBJ2-1; 10 bases are a match to TRBD2. The CDR3 is 15 amino acids. Germline CDR1 reads DFQATT; CDR2 reads SNEGSKA (reference sequence). The J segment lost 8 bases and the V segment lost 3 bases, leaving 10 bases of the junction unmatched. CDR3 sequence reads: CSASRLAGEYYEQFF. CDR3 DNA sequence: TGCAGTGCTAGTCGGCTAGCGGGAGAGTATTATGAGCAGTTCTTC.

The chain joins TRBV11-3 to TRBJ2-1, with D hard to call. Trimming stripped 2 bases from V and 15 bases from J, with 14 bases between. The CDR3 loop spans 12 amino acids. The germline V gene has CDR1 SGHNT and CDR2 YENEEA. This chain's CDR3 is CASSLYGQIPFF. The CDR3 region has the DNA TGTGCCAGCAGCTTATATGGGCAGATACCGTTCTTC.

The V and J genes are TRBV2 and TRBJ1-4; TRBD1 might be the D (5 bases). This CDR3 comprises 15 residues. Germline V gene lookup returns CDR1 SNHLY and CDR2 FYNNEI. Between the trimmed V and J ends, which lost 6 bases and 3 bases, there was a span of 14 bases. The CDR3 DNA reads TGTGCCAGCAGGTCGAAAGGGGCGGCTAATGAAAAACTGTTTTTT. Protein: CASRSKGAANEKLFF.

V is TRBV3-1 (or the pseudogene TRBV3-2) and J is TRBJ2-5; the D gene is possibly TRBD1 (7 bases). V shed 4 bases and J shed 5 bases, with 14 bases lying between them. The CDR3 consists of 14 residues. Germline CDR1 LGHDT, CDR2 YNNKEL (reference sequence). CDR3 loop: CASSLRRGRETQYF. Written as DNA, the CDR3 is TGTGCCAGCAGCCTCAGGAGGGGGCGGGAGACCCAGTACTTC.

V and J are TRBV28 and TRBJ1-2; a weak D match, TRBD1 (5 bases). V dropped 6 bases and J dropped 9 bases, with 14 bases sitting between them. Per germline, CDR1 MDHEN and CDR2 SYDVKM. The CDR3 is 12 residues long. DNA of the CDR3: TGTGCCAGCAGCTTCACGCAGGGCAGCTACACCTTC. This translates into CASSFTQGSYTF.

The chain combines TRBV5-1 with TRBJ2-3; possibly TRBD1 or TRBD2 for D (5 bases each). CDR1 and CDR2 from the germline V gene are SGHRS and YFSETQ. The CDR3 extends over 15 amino acids. V was trimmed by 7 bases and J by 5 bases, leaving 20 bases between them. The CDR3 DNA sequence: TGCGCCAGCGCCCGGTTGGGGGACCTGGGAGATACGCAGTATTTT. This gives the protein CASARLGDLGDTQYF. Together with reference TRBV5-1 and TRBJ2-3, the CDR3 gives the full variable domain: KAGVTQTPRYLIKTRGQQVTLSCSPISGHRSVSWYQQTPGQGLQFLFEYFSETQRNKGNFPGRFSGRQFSNSRSEMNVSTLELGDSALYLCASARLGDLGDTQYFGPGTRLTVL.

This chain uses TRBV11-2 with TRBJ1-2; no firm D call. CDR1 and CDR2 from the germline V gene are SGHAT and FQNNGV. There are 15 residues in the CDR3. The V and J ends lost 0 bases and 4 bases respectively, with 12 bases between them. CDR3 sequence reads: CASSLEGSPLYGYTF. The CDR3 coding sequence is TGTGCCAGCAGCTTAGAGGGCAGCCCACTCTATGGCTACACCTTC.

The chain combines TRBV18 with TRBJ2-3, with D perhaps TRBD2 (6 bases). There are 16 residues in the CDR3. The V gene's germline CDR1 is KGHSH and CDR2 LQKENI. Trimming removed 5 bases at V and 5 bases at J, with 20 bases between. CDR3 sequence (DNA): TGTGCCAGCTCAGATCAGGAGGGCCTCCCCGTAGATACGCAGTATTTT. Translating it yields CASSDQEGLPVDTQYF.

V and J are TRBV6-5 and TRBJ2-3; D is possibly TRBD1 (6 bases). Germline V gene data show CDR1 as MNHEY and CDR2 as SVGAGI. The CDR3 consists of 12 residues. Trimming removed 5 bases at V and 6 bases at J, with 9 bases between. The CDR3 region is CASSRGSDTQYF. The CDR3 region has the DNA TGTGCCAGCAGTAGGGGGTCGGATACGCAGTATTTT.

The chain joins TRBV6-5 to TRBJ1-3; the D gene is possibly TRBD1 (5 bases). Germline-derived CDR1 and CDR2 are MNHEY and SVGAGI. The ends were cut back, 6 bases at V and 2 bases at J, with 8 bases in the middle. This CDR3 region has 13 residues. CDR3 loop: CASRLGAGNTIYF. Here the CDR3 DNA reads TGTGCCAGCAGGTTAGGGGCTGGAAACACCATATATTTT.

The V and J genes are TRBV5-1 and TRBJ2-7; a weak D match, TRBD1 (6 bases). Germline V lookup: CDR1 SGHRS, CDR2 YFSETQ. The ends were cut back, 4 bases at V and 3 bases at J, with 17 bases in the middle. The CDR3 totals 15 residues. CDR3 amino acids: CASSPAGTTGYEQYF. In DNA, the CDR3 is TGCGCCAGCAGCCCCGCCGGGACGACAGGCTACGAGCAGTACTTC.

The chain couples TRBV28 to TRBJ1-5, with D perhaps matching TRBD1 (6 bases). Germline-derived CDR1 and CDR2 are MDHEN and SYDVKM. The CDR3 spans 15 residues. Trimming pared 3 bases from V and 1 base from J, leaving 10 bases between. CDR3: CASSFRGGSNQPQHF. The CDR3 nucleotides read TGTGCCAGCAGTTTCAGGGGAGGCAGCAATCAGCCCCAGCATTTT.